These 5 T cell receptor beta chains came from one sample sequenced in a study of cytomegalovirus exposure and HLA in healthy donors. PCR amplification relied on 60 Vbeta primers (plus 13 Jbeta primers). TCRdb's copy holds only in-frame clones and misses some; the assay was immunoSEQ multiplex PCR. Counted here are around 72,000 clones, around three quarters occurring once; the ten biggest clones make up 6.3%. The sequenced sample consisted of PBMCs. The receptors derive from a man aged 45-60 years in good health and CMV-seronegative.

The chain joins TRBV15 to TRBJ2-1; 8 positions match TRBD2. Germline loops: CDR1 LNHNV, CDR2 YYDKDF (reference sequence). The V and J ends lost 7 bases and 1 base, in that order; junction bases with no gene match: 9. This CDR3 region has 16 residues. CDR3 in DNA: TGTGCCACCATGGCGGGAGGACTCAAATCCTACAATGAGCAGTTCTTC. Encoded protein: CATMAGGLKSYNEQFF.

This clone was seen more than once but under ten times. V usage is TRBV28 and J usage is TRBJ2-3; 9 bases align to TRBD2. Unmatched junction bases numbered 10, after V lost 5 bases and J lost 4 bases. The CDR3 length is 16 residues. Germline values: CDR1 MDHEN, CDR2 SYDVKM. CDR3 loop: CASSVILAGGPDTQYF. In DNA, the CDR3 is TGTGCCAGCAGTGTAATCTTGGCGGGGGGGCCAGATACGCAGTATTTT.

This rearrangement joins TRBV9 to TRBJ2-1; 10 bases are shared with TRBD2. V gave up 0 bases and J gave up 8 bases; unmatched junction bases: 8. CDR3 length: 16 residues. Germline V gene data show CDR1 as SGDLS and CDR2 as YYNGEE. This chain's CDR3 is CASSVASSGGAHEQFF. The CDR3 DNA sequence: TGTGCCAGCAGCGTAGCATCCAGCGGGGGGGCCCATGAGCAGTTCTTC.

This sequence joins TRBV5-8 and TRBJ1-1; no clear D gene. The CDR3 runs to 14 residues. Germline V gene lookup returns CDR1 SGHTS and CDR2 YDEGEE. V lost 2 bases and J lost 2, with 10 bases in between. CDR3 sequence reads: CASSLLNRNTEAFF. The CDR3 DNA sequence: TGTGCCAGCAGCTTACTTAATCGCAACACTGAAGCTTTCTTT.

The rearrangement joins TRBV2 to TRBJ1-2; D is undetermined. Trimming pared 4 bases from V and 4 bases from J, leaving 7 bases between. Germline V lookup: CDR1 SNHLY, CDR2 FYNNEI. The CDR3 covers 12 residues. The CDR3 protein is CASSGRGYGYTF. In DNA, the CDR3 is TGTGCCAGCAGTGGGCGGGGCTATGGCTACACCTTC.